These 22 T cell receptor beta chains were sequenced from one sample in a study of CD8 T cells in ankylosing spondylitis. TCRdb re-analysed the 5' RACE reads in MiXCR, keeping a single row per CDR3 protein. The sample lists 150,000 to 200,000 distinct CDR3 sequences, 18% seen once, with around 4.5% in the top ten. Sequencing input: blood, either unsorted or a sorted T cell fraction (not recorded which). These receptors were taken from a male donor aged 5-29 years with ankylosing spondylitis or in good health (not recorded which).

Ten or more counts support this clonotype. The chain employs TRBV4-1 and TRBJ1-1; 9 positions agree with TRBD1. V lost 4 bases and J lost 6; bases outside the gene matches: 3. CDR3 length: 13 amino acids. CDR1 and CDR2 (germline): MGHRA, YSYEKL. The CDR3 coding sequence is TGCGCCAGCAGCCCCCGGACAGGGGCTGAAGCTTTCTTT. Translation gives CASSPRTGAEAFF.

This clonotype was seen just once. The rearrangement uses TRBV7-9 and TRBJ2-7, with D uncertain. The length of the CDR3 is 10 residues. V was shortened by 1 base and J by 8 bases, with 3 bases between the two germline ends. Germline values: CDR1 SEHNR, CDR2 FQNEAQ (reference sequence). The chain's CDR3 is CASSLEKQYF. CDR3 bases: TGTGCCAGCAGCTTAGAAAAGCAGTACTTC.

This clonotype was recorded at least ten times. This chain joins TRBV3-1 and TRBJ1-2, with a tentative D call TRBD1 (6 bases). The CDR3 has 14 residues. Germline V CDR1 and CDR2: LGHDT, YNNKEL (reference sequence). V shed 1 base and J shed 8 bases, with 14 bases lying between them. This CDR3 reads CASSQGLGGRGYTF. The DNA of the CDR3 is TGTGCCAGCAGCCAAGGATTAGGGGGGAGAGGCTACACCTTC.

This clonotype was seen ten or more times. J is TRBJ2-7 and V is TRBV12-3 or TRBV12-4, with 10 nucleotides matching TRBD1. Trimming at V came to 1 base and at J to 0 bases, leaving 6 bases not matched to a gene. The CDR3 is made up of 17 amino acids. CDR3 protein: CASSLGGQGTSSYEQYV. The CDR3, as DNA: TGTGCCAGCAGTTTAGGGGGACAGGGGACTAGCTCCTACGAGCAGTACGTC.

In this sample, this clonotype turned up many times. The chain's CDR3 is CAWNSGSTGSEQFF. In nucleotides, the CDR3 is TGTGCCTGGAATAGCGGGAGTACGGGGAGTGAGCAGTTCTTC. This chain connects TRBV30 to TRBJ2-1; 9 positions agree with TRBD2. Trimming cost V 4 bases and J 9 bases; bases outside gene matches: 10. Germline V CDR1 and CDR2: GTSNPN, SVGIG (reference sequence). This CDR3 is built from 14 residues.

This clonotype was counted many times. This rearrangement joins TRBV10-3 to TRBJ2-2; tentative D call: TRBD1 (6 bases). CDR3 length: 14 amino acids. Germline CDR1 ENHRY, CDR2 SYGVKD. V lost 6 bases and J lost 0, with 8 bases in between. This CDR3 reads CAIRDSANTGELFF. CDR3 coding DNA: TGTGCCATCAGGGACAGCGCGAACACCGGGGAGCTGTTTTTT.

This chain joins TRBV12-3 or TRBV12-4 and TRBJ2-7, with 8 bases identical to TRBD2. V was pared by 5 bases and J by 9 bases, with 18 bases of the junction left unmatched. The CDR3 runs to 16 residues. The CDR3: CASSPQPAGGDLAQYF. The CDR3 nucleotides read TGTGCCAGCAGTCCCCAGCCGGCGGGAGGAGATCTGGCGCAGTACTTC.

This clonotype was seen many times. The V call is TRBV7-9, the J call TRBJ2-3; the D is unclear. The germline CDR1 and CDR2 sequences are SEHNR and FQNEAQ (reference sequence). The CDR3 runs 15 residues. Trimming took off 3 bases at V and 5 bases at J, with 15 bases between the two ends. CDR3 region: CASSFGLGLIDTQYF. CDR3 coding DNA: TGTGCCAGCAGCTTCGGGCTAGGCCTCATAGATACGCAGTATTTT.

Ten or more counts support this clonotype. In DNA form, the CDR3 reads TGTGCCAGCAGCTTAGGAGCTAGCGGGAGCCAGGAGACCCAGTACTTC. This translates into CASSLGASGSQETQYF. The chain combines TRBV7-6 with TRBJ2-5; 10 positions match TRBD2. Germline V lookup: CDR1 SGHVS, CDR2 FNYEAQ. J lost 5 bases, V lost 1 base, and 7 bases had no gene match. CDR3 size: 16 residues.

The sample holds many counts of this clonotype. The gene calls are TRBV7-6 and TRBJ2-4; 8 nucleotides match TRBD2. V lost 5 bases, J lost 0 bases, and 12 bases stayed unmatched. Germline V gene sequence: CDR1 SGHVS, CDR2 FNYEAQ. There are 18 residues in the CDR3. CDR3 protein: CASSPAGAPELAKNIQYF. Written as DNA, the CDR3 is TGTGCCAGCAGCCCAGCGGGAGCCCCTGAACTAGCCAAAAACATTCAGTACTTC.

This clonotype was counted ten times or more. The chain uses TRBV12-3 or TRBV12-4 and TRBJ2-1; weak D call: TRBD2 (6 bases). V lost 2 bases, J lost 0 bases, and 14 bases lay in between. The CDR3 extends over 17 amino acids. The CDR3 nucleotides read TGTGCCAGCAGTTTATCGGGACTTAGTAGCTCCTACAATGAGCAGTTCTTC. As protein: CASSLSGLSSSYNEQFF.

As to this clonotype: This may stem from a read error, because a much larger clone lies one nucleotide away. The chain is built from TRBV11-2 and TRBJ2-7, with D hard to call. From germline, CDR1 is SGHAT and CDR2 FQNNGV. The V and J ends lost 3 bases and 9 bases respectively, with 12 bases between them. CDR3 length: 12 amino acids. In DNA form, the CDR3 reads TGTGCCAGCAGCTTTGGGGTTCGCGTGCAGTACGTC. Amino acids: CASSFGVRVQYV.

The gene calls are TRBV27 and TRBJ2-7; no definite D call. Trimming stripped 3 bases from V and 7 bases from J, with 13 bases between. The length of the CDR3 is 13 residues. Germline V gene lookup returns CDR1 MNHEY and CDR2 SMNVEV (reference sequence). The CDR3: CASSLLGLGEQYF. The CDR3 DNA reads as TGTGCCAGCAGTTTGCTGGGTTTGGGTGAGCAGTACTTC.

This clonotype has at least ten counts. The CDR3 coding sequence is TGTGCCAGCAGCTTAGTCCGGGGGCATACTAACGAGCAGTACTTC. Translation: CASSLVRGHTNEQYF. This chain joins TRBV11-2 and TRBJ2-7; the D call may be TRBD1 or TRBD2 (6 bases each). The CDR3 is 15 residues long. Trimming shortened V by 1 base and J by 5 bases, and 15 bases separated the two germline ends. Germline V CDR1 and CDR2: SGHAT, FQNNGV.

This clonotype was recorded many times. The chain carries TRBV20-1 and TRBJ2-1; TRBD2 matches 14 bases. Trimming removed 4 bases from V and 0 bases from J; junction bases left unmatched: 17. The CDR3 consists of 21 residues. Per the germline V gene, CDR1 is DFQATT and CDR2 is SNEGSKA (reference sequence). This CDR3 reads CSATGLAGVKGPLPSYNEQFF. Written as DNA, the CDR3 is TGCAGTGCTACGGGACTAGCGGGAGTCAAGGGGCCGCTTCCCTCCTACAATGAGCAGTTCTTC.

Notes on this clonotype: A single base separates this from a much larger clone, so it may be a read error. CDR3 loop: CANRAGGTVTQYF. CDR3 coding DNA: TGTGCCAACAGAGCGGGAGGTACGGTGACCCAGTACTTC. J is TRBJ2-5 and V is TRBV6-1; 9 bases map to TRBD2. The germline V gene encodes CDR1 MNHNS and CDR2 SASEGT. V trimming: 10 bases; J trimming: 7 bases; junction bases outside the gene matches: 10. There are 13 residues in the CDR3.

This clonotype was seen at least ten times. The V call is TRBV3-1, the J call TRBJ2-1, with 7 bases aligning to TRBD2. The V segment lost 4 bases and the J segment 5 bases; nucleotides outside the gene matches: 5. In germline, CDR1 is LGHDT, CDR2 YNNKEL (reference sequence). The CDR3 is 14 amino acids. CDR3 DNA sequence: TGTGCCAGCAGCCTCTCGGGGGGTGACAATGAGCAGTTCTTC. This encodes CASSLSGGDNEQFF.

This clonotype was counted at least ten times. The CDR3 reads CSAVGQAGDTQYF. Here the CDR3 DNA reads TGCAGTGCTGTAGGACAGGCAGGAGATACGCAGTATTTT. The rearrangement joins TRBV20-1 to TRBJ2-3; 7 nucleotides align to TRBD1. V lost 5 bases, J lost 5 bases, and 7 bases stayed unmatched. The CDR3 is 13 amino acids. Germline CDR1 is DFQATT and CDR2 is SNEGSKA (reference sequence).

This clonotype was observed at least ten times. The CDR3 spells CASSQEGGGQPQHF. The DNA of the CDR3 is TGCGCCAGCAGCCAAGAAGGAGGGGGCCAGCCCCAGCATTTT. The rearrangement links TRBV4-1 to TRBJ1-5; 7 bases map to TRBD1. Trimming at V came to 0 bases and at J to 7 bases, leaving 3 bases not matched to a gene. Germline loops: CDR1 MGHRA, CDR2 YSYEKL. There are 14 residues in the CDR3.

CDR3 residues: CASSQTLAVYEQYF. Here the CDR3 DNA reads TGCGCCAGCAGCCAAACCCTAGCAGTCTACGAGCAGTACTTC. The chain is built from TRBV4-3 and TRBJ2-7, with a tentative D call TRBD2 (5 bases). This CDR3 has 14 residues. Per germline, CDR1 LGHNA and CDR2 YSLEER. The V and J ends lost 2 bases and 3 bases respectively, with 11 bases between them.

This clonotype was seen many times. The J gene is TRBJ2-2, the V gene TRBV12-3 or TRBV12-4; 8 nucleotides agree with TRBD1. The CDR3 extends over 14 amino acids. V lost 5 bases, J lost 7 bases, and 6 bases stayed unmatched. CDR3 nucleotides: TGTGCCAGCAGTCCAGGGGGCCGAAACGGGGAGCTGTTTTTT. The encoded protein is CASSPGGRNGELFF.

In this sample, this clonotype turned up many times. J is TRBJ1-5 and V is TRBV7-6; TRBD1 might be the D (5 bases). The CDR3 has 15 residues. Trimming shortened V by 0 bases and J by 2 bases, and 8 bases separated the two germline ends. CDR1 is SGHVS, CDR2 FNYEAQ, per germline. For the CDR3, the DNA is TGTGCCAGCAGCTTAGCGCCGGGACGCAATCAGCCCCAGCATTTT. This codes for CASSLAPGRNQPQHF.